The T cell receptor (beta chain) described here comes from a study of OX40 agonist ivuxolimab in advanced cancers. About the research overall: An agonistic anti-OX40 (CD134) antibody, ivuxolimab, was used to treat the patients. The eligibility criteria allowed prior anti-PD-1, anti-PD-L1 or anti-CTLA-4 therapy, and around 38% had some. Study outcomes and limitations: Compared with others, partial responders at 0.1-3.0 mg/kg displayed clonal expansion among the lowest.

Clones were sequenced by immunoSEQ multiplex PCR, and TCRdb holds only the in-frame ones, with some missing. The sample has 65,000 or so clones; roughly 92% are singletons. V was clipped by 4 bases and J by 0 bases, with 4 bases between them. Per germline, CDR1 PRHDT and CDR2 FYEKMQ (reference sequence). CDR3 length: 12 residues. In this sample, this clone turned up once. The antigen is unknown. This clonotype was obtained from an adult with an advanced solid tumor such as melanoma, head and neck, liver or kidney cancer. This specimen was CD4+ or CD8+ T cells sorted from blood, taken in a trial of the OX40 agonist ivuxolimab. The genes are TRBV13 and TRBJ2-7; D ambiguous. The CDR3 bases are TGTGCCAGCAGCTCGAGCTCCTACGAGCAGTACTTC. It encodes CASSSSSYEQYF. Based on the CDR3 plus reference TRBV13 and TRBJ2-7, the full variable domain is AAGVIQSPRHLIKEKRETATLKCYPIPRHDTVYWYQQGPGQDPQFLISFYEKMQSDKGSIPDRFSAQQFSDYHSELNMSSLELGDSALYFCASSSSSYEQYFGPGTRLTVT.